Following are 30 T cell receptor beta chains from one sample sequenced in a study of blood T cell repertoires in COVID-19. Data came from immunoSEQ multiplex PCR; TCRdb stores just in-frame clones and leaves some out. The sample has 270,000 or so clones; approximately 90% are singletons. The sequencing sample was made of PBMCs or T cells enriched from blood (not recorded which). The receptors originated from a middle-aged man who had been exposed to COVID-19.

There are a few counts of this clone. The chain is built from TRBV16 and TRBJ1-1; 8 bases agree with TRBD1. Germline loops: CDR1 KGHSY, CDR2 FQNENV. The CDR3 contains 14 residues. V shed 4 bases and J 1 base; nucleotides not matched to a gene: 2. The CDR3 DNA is TGTGCCAGCAGCCTCGACAGGGGGAACACTGAAGCTTTCTTT. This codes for CASSLDRGNTEAFF.

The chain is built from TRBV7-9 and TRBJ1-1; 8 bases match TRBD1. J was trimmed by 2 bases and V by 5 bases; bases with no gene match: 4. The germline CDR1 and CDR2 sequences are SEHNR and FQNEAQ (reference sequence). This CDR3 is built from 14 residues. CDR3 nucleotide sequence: TGTGCCAGCAGCCCAGACAGGGGTAACACTGAAGCTTTCTTT. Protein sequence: CASSPDRGNTEAFF. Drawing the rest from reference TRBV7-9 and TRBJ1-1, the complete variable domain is DTGVSQNPRHKITKRGQNVTFRCDPISEHNRLYWYRQTLGQGPEFLTYFQNEAQLEKSRLLSDRFSAERPKGSFSTLEIQRTEQGDSAMYLCASSPDRGNTEAFFGQGTRLTVV.

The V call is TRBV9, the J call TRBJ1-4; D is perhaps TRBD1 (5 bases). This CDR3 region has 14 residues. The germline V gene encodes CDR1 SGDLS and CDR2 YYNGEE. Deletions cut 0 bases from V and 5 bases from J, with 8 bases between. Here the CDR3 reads CASSVEQVNEKLFF. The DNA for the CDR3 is TGTGCCAGCAGCGTAGAACAGGTGAATGAAAAACTGTTTTTT.

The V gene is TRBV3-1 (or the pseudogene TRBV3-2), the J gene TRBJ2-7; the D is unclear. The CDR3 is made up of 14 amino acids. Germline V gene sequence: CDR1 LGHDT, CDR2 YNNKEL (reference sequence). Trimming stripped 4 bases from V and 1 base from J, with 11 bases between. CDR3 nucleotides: TGTGCCAGCAGCCCGCGAGGAGTTTCCTACGAGCAGTACTTC. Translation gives CASSPRGVSYEQYF.

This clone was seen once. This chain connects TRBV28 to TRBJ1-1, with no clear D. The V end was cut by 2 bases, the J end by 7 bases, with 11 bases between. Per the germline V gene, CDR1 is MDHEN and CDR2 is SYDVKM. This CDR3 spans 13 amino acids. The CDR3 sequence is CASSLGGLLEAFF. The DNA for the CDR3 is TGTGCCAGCAGTTTAGGAGGTCTACTTGAAGCTTTCTTT.

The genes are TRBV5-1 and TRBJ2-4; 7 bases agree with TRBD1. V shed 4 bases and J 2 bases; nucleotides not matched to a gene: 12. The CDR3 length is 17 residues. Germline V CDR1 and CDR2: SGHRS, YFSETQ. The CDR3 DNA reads TGCGCCAGCAGCCTGTACATCGGGACAGAACCCAAAAACATTCAGTACTTC. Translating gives CASSLYIGTEPKNIQYF.

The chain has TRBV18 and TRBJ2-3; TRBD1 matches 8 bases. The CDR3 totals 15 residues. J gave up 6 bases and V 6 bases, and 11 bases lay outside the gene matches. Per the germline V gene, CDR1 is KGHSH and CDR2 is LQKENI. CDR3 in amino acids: CASSGMGQEVDTQYF. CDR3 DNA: TGTGCCAGCTCGGGCATGGGACAGGAGGTCGATACGCAGTATTTT. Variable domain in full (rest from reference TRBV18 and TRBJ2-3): NAGVMQNPRHLVRRRGQEARLRCSPMKGHSHVYWYRQLPEEGLKFMVYLQKENIIDESGMPKERFSAEFPKEGPSILRIQQVVRGDSAAYFCASSGMGQEVDTQYFGPGTRLTVL.

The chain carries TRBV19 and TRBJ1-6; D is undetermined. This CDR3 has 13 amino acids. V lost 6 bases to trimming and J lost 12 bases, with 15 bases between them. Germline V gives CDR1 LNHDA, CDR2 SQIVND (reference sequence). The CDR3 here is CASSSDMYLPLHF. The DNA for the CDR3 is TGTGCCAGTAGCTCCGACATGTATTTACCCCTCCACTTT.

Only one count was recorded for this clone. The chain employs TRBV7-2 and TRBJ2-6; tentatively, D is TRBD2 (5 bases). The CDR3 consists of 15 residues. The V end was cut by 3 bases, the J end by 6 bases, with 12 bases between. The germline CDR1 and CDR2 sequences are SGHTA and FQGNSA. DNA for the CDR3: TGTGCCAGCAGCTTCAACCCCCGGGAGGCCAACGTCCTGACTTTC. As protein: CASSFNPREANVLTF.

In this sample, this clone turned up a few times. The CDR3 reads CAWTADRGGQGAAFF. CDR3 nucleotides: TGTGCCTGGACTGCCGACAGAGGCGGACAGGGAGCAGCTTTCTTT. J is TRBJ1-1 and V is TRBV30, with 8 nucleotides matching TRBD1. The CDR3 covers 15 residues. J lost 10 bases, V lost 4 bases, and 17 bases had no gene match. Germline lookup yields CDR1 GTSNPN and CDR2 SVGIG (reference sequence).

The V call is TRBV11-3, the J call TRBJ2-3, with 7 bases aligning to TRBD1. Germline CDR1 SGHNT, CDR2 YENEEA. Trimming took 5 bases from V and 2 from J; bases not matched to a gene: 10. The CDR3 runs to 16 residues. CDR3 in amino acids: CASSLVQTGITDTQYF. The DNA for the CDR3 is TGTGCCAGCAGCCTCGTCCAGACAGGGATCACAGATACGCAGTATTTT.

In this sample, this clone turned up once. DNA of the CDR3: TGTGCCAGTAGTCCCCACCGGGGAGCCACGGGCAATCAGCCCCAGCATTTT. Encoded protein: CASSPHRGATGNQPQHF. The chain employs TRBV19 and TRBJ1-5; D not resolved. CDR1 is LNHDA, CDR2 SQIVND, per germline (reference sequence). The CDR3 covers 17 residues. The V and J ends lost 5 bases and 2 bases respectively, with 19 bases between them.

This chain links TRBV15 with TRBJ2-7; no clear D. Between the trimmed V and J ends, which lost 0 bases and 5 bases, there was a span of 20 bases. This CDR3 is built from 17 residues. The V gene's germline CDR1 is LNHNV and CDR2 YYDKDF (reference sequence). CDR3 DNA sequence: TGTGCCACCAGCAGAGATATGGGCAGGTCGAGTCAGGACGAGCAGTACTTC. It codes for CATSRDMGRSSQDEQYF.

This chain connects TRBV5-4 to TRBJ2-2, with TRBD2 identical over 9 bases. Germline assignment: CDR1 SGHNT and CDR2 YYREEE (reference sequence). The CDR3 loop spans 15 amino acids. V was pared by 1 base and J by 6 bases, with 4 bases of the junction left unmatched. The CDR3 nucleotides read TGTGCCAGCAGCTTGTTAGCGGGAGTGGCCGGGGAGCTGTTTTTT. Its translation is CASSLLAGVAGELFF.

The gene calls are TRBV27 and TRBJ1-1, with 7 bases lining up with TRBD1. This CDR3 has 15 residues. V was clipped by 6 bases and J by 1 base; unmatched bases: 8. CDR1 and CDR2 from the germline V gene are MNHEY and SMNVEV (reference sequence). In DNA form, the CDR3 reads TGTGCCAGCAGCACAAAGGGACAGACGAACACTGAAGCTTTCTTT. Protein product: CASSTKGQTNTEAFF.

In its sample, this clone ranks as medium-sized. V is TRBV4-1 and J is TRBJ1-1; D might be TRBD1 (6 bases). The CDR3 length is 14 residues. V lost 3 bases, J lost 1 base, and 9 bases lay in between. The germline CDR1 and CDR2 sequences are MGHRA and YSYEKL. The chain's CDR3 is CASSHLTGNTEAFF. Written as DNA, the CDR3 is TGCGCCAGCAGCCACCTGACAGGGAACACTGAAGCTTTCTTT.

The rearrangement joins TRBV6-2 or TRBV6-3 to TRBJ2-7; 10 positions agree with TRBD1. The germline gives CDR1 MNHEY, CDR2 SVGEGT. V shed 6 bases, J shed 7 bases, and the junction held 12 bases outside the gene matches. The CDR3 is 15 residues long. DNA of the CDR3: TGTGCCAGCAGCCAAGGGACAGGGGAAGTAAGAGAGCAGTACTTC. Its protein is CASSQGTGEVREQYF.

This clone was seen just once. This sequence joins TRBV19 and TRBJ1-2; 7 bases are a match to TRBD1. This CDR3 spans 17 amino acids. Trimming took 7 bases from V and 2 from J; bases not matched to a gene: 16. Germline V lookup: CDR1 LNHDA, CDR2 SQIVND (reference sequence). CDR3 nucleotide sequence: TGTGCCAGTAACACCGGGAGCGACAGGGACCAAAACTATGGCTACACCTTC. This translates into CASNTGSDRDQNYGYTF. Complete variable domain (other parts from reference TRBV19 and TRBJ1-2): DGGITQSPKYLFRKEGQNVTLSCEQNLNHDAMYWYRQDPGQGLRLIYYSQIVNDFQKGDIAEGYSVSREKKESFPLTVTSAQKNPTAFYLCASNTGSDRDQNYGYTFGSGTRLTVV.

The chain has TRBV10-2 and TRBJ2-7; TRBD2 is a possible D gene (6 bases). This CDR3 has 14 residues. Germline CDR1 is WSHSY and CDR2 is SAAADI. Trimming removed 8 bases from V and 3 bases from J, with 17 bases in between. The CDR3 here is CASVEGGRYYEQYF. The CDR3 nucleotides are TGCGCCAGCGTTGAGGGAGGTCGGTACTACGAGCAGTACTTC.

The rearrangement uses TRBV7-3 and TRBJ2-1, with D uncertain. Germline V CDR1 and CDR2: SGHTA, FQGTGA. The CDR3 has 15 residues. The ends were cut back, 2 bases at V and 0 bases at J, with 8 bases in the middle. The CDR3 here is CASSLQAGSYNEQFF. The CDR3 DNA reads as TGTGCCAGCAGCTTACAAGCTGGCTCCTACAATGAGCAGTTCTTC.

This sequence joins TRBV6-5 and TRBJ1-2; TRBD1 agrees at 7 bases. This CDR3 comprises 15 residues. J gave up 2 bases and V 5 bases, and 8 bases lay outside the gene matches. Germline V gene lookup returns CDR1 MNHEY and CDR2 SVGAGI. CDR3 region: CASSHDRDNNYGYTF. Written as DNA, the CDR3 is TGTGCCAGCAGTCACGACAGGGACAACAACTATGGCTACACCTTC.

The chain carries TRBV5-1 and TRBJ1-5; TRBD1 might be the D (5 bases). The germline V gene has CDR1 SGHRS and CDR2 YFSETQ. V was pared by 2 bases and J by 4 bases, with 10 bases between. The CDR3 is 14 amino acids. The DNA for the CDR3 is TGCGCCAGCAGCTTTTTGGGGGGGAATCAGCCCCAGCATTTT. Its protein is CASSFLGGNQPQHF.

The CDR3 region is CAWNRGSWEKLFF. CDR3 nucleotide sequence: TGTGCCTGGAACAGGGGAAGCTGGGAAAAACTGTTTTTT. This chain connects TRBV30 to TRBJ1-4, with 7 bases that match TRBD1. Germline V CDR1 and CDR2: GTSNPN, SVGIG (reference sequence). This CDR3 comprises 13 residues. J was trimmed by 8 bases and V by 4 bases; bases with no gene match: 7.

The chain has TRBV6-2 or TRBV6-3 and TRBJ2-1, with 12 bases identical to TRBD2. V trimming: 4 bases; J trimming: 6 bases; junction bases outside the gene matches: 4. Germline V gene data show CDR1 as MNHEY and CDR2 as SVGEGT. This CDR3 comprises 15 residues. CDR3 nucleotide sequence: TGTGCCAGCAGTTCCAGGACTAGCGGGACCAATGAGCAGTTCTTC. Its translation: CASSSRTSGTNEQFF.

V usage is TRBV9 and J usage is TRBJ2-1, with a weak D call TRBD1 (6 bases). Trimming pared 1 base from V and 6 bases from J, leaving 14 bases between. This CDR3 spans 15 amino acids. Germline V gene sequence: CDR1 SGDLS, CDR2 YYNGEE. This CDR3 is CASSVSAGEGNEQFF. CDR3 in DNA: TGTGCCAGCAGCGTATCGGCAGGGGAAGGCAATGAGCAGTTCTTC.

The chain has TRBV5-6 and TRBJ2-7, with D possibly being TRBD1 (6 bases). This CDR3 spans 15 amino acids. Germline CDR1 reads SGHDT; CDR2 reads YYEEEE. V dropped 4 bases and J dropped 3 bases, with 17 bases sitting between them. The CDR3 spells CASSTPSRGYYEQYF. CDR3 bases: TGTGCCAGCAGCACCCCGTCCAGGGGTTACTACGAGCAGTACTTC.

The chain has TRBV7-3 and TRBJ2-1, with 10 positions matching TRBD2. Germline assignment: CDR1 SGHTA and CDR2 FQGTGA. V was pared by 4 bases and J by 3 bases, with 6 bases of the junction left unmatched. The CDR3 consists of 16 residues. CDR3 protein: CASSYSLAGIYNEQFF. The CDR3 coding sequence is TGTGCCAGCAGCTATTCACTAGCGGGGATCTACAATGAGCAGTTCTTC.

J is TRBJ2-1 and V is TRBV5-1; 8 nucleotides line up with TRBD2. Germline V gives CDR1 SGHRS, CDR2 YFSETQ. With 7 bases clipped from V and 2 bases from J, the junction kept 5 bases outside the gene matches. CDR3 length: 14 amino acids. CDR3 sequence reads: CASHSGETYNEQFF. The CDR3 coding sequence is TGCGCCAGCCATAGCGGGGAGACCTACAATGAGCAGTTCTTC.

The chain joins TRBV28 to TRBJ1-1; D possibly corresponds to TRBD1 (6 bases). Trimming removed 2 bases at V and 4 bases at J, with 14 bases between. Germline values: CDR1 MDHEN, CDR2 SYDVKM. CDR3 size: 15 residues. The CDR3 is CASSLTRGLSTEAFF. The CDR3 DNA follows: TGTGCCAGCAGTTTAACGAGGGGGTTGAGCACTGAAGCTTTCTTT.

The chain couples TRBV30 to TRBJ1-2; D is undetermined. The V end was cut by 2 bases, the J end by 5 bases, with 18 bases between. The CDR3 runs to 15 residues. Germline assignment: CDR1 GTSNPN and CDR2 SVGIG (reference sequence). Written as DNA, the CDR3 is TGTGCCTGGAGTCCCTGGAGAAAAGTACGGTATGGCTACACCTTC. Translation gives CAWSPWRKVRYGYTF.